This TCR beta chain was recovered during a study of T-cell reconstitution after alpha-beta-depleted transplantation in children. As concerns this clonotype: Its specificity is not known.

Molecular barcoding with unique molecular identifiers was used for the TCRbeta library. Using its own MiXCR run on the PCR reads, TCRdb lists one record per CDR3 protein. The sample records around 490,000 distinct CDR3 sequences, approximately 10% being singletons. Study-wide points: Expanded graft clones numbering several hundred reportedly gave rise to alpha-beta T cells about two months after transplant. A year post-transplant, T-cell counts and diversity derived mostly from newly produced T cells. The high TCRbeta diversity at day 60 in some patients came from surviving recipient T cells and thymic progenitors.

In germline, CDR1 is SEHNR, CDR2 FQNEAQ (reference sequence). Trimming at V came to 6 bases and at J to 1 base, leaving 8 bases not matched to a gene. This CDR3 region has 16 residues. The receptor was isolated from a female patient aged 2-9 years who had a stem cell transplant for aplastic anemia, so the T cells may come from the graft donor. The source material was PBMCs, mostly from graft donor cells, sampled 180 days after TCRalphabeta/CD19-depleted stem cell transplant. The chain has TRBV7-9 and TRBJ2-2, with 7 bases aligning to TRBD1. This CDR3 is CASRKNRGWNTGELFF. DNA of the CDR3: TGTGCCAGCAGGAAAAACAGGGGTTGGAACACCGGGGAGCTGTTTTTT.